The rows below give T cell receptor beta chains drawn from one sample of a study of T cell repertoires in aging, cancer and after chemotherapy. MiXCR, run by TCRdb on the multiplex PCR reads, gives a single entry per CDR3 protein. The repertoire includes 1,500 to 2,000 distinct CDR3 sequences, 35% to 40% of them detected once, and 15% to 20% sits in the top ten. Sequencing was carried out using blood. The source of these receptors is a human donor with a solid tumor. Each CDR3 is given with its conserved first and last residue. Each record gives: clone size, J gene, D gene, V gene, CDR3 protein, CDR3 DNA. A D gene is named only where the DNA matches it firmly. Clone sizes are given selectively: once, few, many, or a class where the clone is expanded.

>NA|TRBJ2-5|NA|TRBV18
CASSRWHPEETQYF
TGTGCCAGCTCCCGATGGCATCCTGAGGAGACCCAGTACTTC
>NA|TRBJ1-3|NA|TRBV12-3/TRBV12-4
CASSLGSGNTIYF
TGTGCCAGCAGTTTGGGTTCTGGAAACACCATATATTTT
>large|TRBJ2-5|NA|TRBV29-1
CSVPYQETQYF
TGCAGCGTTCCGTACCAAGAGACCCAGTACTTC
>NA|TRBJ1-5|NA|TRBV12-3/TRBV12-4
CASSFRANQPQHF
TGTGCCAGCAGTTTCAGGGCGAATCAGCCCCAGCATTTT
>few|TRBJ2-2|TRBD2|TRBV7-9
CAFQRGSFTGELFF
TGTGCCTTTCAGCGGGGATCCTTCACCGGGGAGCTGTTTTTT
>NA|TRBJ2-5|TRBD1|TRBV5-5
CASSPWTGGGETQYF
TGTGCCAGCAGCCCGTGGACAGGGGGAGGAGAGACCCAGTACTTC
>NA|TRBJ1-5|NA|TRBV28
CASRLYSNQPQHF
TGTGCCAGCAGACTGTATAGCAATCAGCCCCAGCATTTT
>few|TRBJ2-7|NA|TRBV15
CATSRDWTAQYF
TGTGCCACCAGCAGAGATTGGACGGCGCAGTACTTC
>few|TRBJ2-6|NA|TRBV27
CASSVRTQGGVLTF
TGTGCCAGCAGTGTACGTACTCAGGGGGGCGTCCTGACTTTC
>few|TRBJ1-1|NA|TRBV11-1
CASSITVGEAFF
TGTGCCAGCAGCATAACAGTAGGTGAAGCTTTCTTT
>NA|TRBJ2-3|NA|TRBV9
CASSETTLRPSTDTQYF
TGTGCCAGCAGCGAGACCACACTGAGACCCAGCACAGATACGCAGTATTTT
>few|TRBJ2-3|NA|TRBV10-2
CASGRGTSTDTQYF
TGCGCCAGCGGACGGGGGACTAGCACAGATACGCAGTATTTT
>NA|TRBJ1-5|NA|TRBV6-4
CASSDGSNQPQHF
TGTGCCAGCAGTGACGGGTCTAATCAGCCCCAGCATTTT
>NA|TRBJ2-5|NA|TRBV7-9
CASSSLERPRGTQYF
TGTGCCAGCAGCAGCCTGGAGCGGCCCCGGGGGACCCAGTACTTC
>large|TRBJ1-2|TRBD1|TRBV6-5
CASSSTGGNYGYTF
TGTGCCAGCAGTTCCACAGGGGGGAACTATGGCTACACCTTC
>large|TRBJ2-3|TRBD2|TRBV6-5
CASSSSGKGTDTQYF
TGTGCCAGCAGTTCTAGCGGAAAGGGGACAGATACGCAGTATTTT
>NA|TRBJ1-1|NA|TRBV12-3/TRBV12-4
CASRHNTKAFF
TGTGCCAGCAGACACAACACTAAAGCTTTCTTT
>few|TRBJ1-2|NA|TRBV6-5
CASSYFTIRDSYGYTF
TGTGCCAGCAGTTACTTTACGATCAGGGATTCCTATGGCTACACCTTC
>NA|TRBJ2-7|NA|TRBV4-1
CASSQVGNSYYEQYF
TGCGCCAGCAGCCAAGTAGGCAACAGTTACTACGAGCAGTACTTC
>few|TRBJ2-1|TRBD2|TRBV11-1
CASSSWSGGAYNEQFF
TGTGCCAGCAGCTCCTGGAGCGGGGGAGCCTACAATGAGCAGTTCTTC
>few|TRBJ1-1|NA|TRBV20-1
CSASGFTEAFF
TGCAGTGCTAGTGGTTTCACTGAAGCTTTCTTT
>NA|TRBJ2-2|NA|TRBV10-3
CAITPEINTGELFF
TGTGCCATCACGCCAGAGATTAACACCGGGGAGCTGTTTTTT
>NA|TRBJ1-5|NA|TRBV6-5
CASSSGSGNQPQHF
TGTGCCAGCAGTTCAGGGTCGGGCAATCAGCCCCAGCATTTT
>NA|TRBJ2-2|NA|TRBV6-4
CASSDYRTGELFF
TGTGCCAGCAGTGACTATCGAACCGGGGAGCTGTTTTTT
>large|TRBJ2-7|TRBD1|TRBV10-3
CAISDGHDRGHEQYF
TGTGCCATCAGCGACGGACACGACAGGGGGCACGAGCAGTACTTC
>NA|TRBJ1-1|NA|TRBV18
CASRAARDTEAFF
TGTGCCAGCAGGGCAGCCAGGGACACTGAAGCTTTCTTT
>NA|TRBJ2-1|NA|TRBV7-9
CASSLHLSSYNEQFF
TGTGCCAGCAGCTTACATCTTAGCTCCTACAATGAGCAGTTCTTC
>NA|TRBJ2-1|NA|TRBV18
CASSPTREEQFF
TGTGCCAGCTCCCCTACCAGAGAAGAGCAGTTCTTC
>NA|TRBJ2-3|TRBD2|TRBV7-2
CASTSGEGQTDTQYF
TGTGCCAGCACAAGTGGGGAGGGCCAAACAGATACGCAGTATTTT
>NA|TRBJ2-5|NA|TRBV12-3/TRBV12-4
CASRGLPKTQYF
TGTGCCAGCAGAGGACTACCCAAGACCCAGTACTTC
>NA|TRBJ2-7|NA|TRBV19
CASSLGGNYEQYF
TGTGCCAGTAGTCTTGGGGGGAACTACGAGCAGTACTTC
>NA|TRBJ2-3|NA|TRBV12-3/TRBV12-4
CASSRRNTDTQYF
TGTGCCAGCAGCCGTCGGAACACAGATACGCAGTATTTT
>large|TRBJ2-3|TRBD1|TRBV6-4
CASSDSGQGTDTQYF
TGTGCCAGCAGTGACTCGGGACAGGGCACAGATACGCAGTATTTT
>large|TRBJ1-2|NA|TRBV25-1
CASSPLSLSDGYTF
TGTGCCAGCAGCCCCCTCAGCCTCTCGGATGGCTACACCTTC
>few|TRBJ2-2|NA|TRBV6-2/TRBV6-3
CASRDSGLVTGELFF
TGTGCCAGCCGCGATTCAGGTTTGGTCACCGGGGAGCTGTTTTTT
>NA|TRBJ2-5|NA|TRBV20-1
CSARSLRDWQETQYF
TGCAGTGCTAGGTCCCTTCGGGACTGGCAAGAGACCCAGTACTTC
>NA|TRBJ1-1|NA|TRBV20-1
CSANKVGAFERTTEAFF
TGCAGTGCAAATAAGGTAGGGGCATTTGAACGGACCACTGAAGCTTTCTTT
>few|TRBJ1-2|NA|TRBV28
CASSSTKGYTF
TGTGCCAGCAGTTCCACAAAGGGCTACACCTTC